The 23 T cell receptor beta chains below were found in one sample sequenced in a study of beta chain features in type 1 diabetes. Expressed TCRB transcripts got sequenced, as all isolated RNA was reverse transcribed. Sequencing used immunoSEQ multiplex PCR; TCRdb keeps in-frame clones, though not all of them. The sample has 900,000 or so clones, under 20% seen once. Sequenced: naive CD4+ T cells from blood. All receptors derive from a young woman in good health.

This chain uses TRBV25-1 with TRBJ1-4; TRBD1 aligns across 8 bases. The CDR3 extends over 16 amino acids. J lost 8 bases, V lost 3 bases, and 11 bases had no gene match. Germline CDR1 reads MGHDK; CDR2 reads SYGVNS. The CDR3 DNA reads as TGTGCCAGCAGTGATTTCCCGGACAGGGCACCCGAAAAACTGTTTTTT. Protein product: CASSDFPDRAPEKLFF.

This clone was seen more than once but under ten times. The CDR3 DNA is TGTGCCAGCAGCAATAGCGGGAGCCTCTCCTACGAGCAGTACTTC. Its protein is CASSNSGSLSYEQYF. J is TRBJ2-7 and V is TRBV7-2; 9 nucleotides align to TRBD2. The CDR3 is 15 residues long. The ends lost 5 bases at V and 0 bases at J; junction bases unmatched: 5. Germline values: CDR1 SGHTA, CDR2 FQGNSA.

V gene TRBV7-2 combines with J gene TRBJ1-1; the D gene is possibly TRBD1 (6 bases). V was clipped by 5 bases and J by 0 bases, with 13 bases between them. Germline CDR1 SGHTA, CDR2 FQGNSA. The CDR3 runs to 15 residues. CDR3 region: CASSRQERMNTEAFF. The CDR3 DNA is TGTGCCAGCAGCAGACAGGAACGCATGAACACTGAAGCTTTCTTT.

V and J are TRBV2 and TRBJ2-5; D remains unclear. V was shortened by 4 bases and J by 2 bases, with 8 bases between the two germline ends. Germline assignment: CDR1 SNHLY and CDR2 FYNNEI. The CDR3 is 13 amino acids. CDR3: CASSARRQETQYF. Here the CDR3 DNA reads TGTGCCAGCAGTGCCAGGCGACAAGAGACCCAGTACTTC.

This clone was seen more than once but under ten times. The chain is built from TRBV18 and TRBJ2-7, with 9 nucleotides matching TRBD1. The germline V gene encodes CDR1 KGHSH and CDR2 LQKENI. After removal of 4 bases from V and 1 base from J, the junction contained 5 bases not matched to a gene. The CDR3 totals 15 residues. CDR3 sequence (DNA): TGTGCCAGCTCACGGGGACAGGGTGAGTCCTACGAGCAGTACTTC. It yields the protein CASSRGQGESYEQYF.

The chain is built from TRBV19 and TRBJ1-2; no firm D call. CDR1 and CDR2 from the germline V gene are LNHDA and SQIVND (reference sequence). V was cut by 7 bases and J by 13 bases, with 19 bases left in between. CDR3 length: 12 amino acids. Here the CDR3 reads CASTKGPGSPTF. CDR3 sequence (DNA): TGTGCCAGTACTAAGGGCCCGGGGTCGCCCACCTTC.

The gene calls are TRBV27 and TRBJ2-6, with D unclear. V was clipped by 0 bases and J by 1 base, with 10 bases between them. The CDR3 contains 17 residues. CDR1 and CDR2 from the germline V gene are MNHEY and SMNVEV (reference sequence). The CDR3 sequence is CASSLSLGLSGANVLTF. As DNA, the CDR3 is TGTGCCAGCAGTTTATCTTTGGGGTTATCTGGGGCCAACGTCCTGACTTTC.

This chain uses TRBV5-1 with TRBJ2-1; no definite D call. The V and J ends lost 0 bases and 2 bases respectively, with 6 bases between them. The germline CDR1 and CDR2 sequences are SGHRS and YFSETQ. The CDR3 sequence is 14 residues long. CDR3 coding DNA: TGCGCCAGCAGCTTGGGGGATACCTACAATGAGCAGTTCTTC. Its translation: CASSLGDTYNEQFF.

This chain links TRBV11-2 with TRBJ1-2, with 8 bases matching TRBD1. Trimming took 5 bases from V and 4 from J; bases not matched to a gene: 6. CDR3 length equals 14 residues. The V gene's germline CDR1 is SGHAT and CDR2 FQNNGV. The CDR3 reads CASSPGQGSYGYTF. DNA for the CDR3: TGTGCCAGCAGCCCCGGACAGGGTAGCTATGGCTACACCTTC.

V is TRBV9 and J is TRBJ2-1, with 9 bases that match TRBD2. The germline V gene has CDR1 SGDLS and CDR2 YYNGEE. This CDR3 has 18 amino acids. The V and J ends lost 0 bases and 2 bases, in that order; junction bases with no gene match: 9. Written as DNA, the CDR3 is TGTGCCAGCAGCGTAGGAGGTAGCGGGAGTATGACCTACAATGAGCAGTTCTTC. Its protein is CASSVGGSGSMTYNEQFF.

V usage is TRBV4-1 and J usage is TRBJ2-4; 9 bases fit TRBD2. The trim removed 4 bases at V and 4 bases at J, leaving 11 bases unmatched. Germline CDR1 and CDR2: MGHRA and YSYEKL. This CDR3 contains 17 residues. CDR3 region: CASSPFLAGMAKNIQYF. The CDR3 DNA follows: TGCGCCAGCAGCCCGTTCCTAGCGGGGATGGCGAAAAACATTCAGTACTTC.

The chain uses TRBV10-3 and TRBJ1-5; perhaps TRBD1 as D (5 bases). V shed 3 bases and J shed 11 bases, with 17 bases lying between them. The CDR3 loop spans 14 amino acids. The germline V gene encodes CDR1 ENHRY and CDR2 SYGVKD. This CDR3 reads CAISEEPGLLAQHF. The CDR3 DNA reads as TGTGCCATCAGTGAAGAACCGGGACTTTTGGCCCAGCATTTT.

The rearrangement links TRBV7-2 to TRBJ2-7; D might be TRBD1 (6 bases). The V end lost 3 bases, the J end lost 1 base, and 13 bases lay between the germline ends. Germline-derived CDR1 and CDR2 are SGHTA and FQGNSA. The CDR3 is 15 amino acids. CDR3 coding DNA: TGTGCCAGCAGCTTTCGACAGGCATCTTCCTACGAGCAGTACTTC. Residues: CASSFRQASSYEQYF.

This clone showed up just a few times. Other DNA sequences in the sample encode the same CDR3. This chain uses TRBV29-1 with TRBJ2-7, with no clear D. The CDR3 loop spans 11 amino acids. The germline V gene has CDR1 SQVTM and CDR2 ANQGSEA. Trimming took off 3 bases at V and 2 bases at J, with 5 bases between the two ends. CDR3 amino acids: CSVEVTYEQYF. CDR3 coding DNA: TGCAGCGTTGAGGTCACCTACGAGCAGTACTTC.

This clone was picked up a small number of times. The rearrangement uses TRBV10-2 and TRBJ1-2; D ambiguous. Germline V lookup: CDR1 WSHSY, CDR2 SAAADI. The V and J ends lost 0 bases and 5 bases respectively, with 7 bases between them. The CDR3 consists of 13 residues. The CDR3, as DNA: TGCGCCAGCAGTGAGTCAAGATCTTATGGCTACACCTTC. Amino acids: CASSESRSYGYTF.

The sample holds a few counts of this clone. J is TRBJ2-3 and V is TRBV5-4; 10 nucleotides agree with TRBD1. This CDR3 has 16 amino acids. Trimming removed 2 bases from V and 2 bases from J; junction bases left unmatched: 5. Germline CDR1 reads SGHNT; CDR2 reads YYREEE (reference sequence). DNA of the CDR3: TGTGCCAGCAGCTTCGGGGACAGGGGTAACACAGATACGCAGTATTTT. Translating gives CASSFGDRGNTDTQYF.

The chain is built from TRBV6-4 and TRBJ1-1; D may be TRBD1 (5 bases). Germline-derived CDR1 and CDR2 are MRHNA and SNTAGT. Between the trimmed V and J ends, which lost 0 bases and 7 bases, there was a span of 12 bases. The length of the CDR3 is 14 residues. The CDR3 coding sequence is TGTGCCAGCAGTGACTCGGCAGGTGGGGGTGAAGCTTTCTTT. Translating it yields CASSDSAGGGEAFF.

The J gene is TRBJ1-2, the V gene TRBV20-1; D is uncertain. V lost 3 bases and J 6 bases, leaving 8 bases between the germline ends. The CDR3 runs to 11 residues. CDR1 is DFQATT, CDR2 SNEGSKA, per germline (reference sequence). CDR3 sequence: CSASRVHGYTF. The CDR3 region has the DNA TGCAGTGCTAGCCGGGTGCATGGCTACACCTTC.

The CDR3 region has the DNA TGTGCCAGCAGTACCCGGAACAGTCCTACGCAGTATTTT. Its translation: CASSTRNSPTQYF. The rearrangement uses TRBV28 and TRBJ2-3; D call uncertain. Trimming cost V 5 bases and J 8 bases, with 14 bases left between them. The germline gives CDR1 MDHEN, CDR2 SYDVKM. CDR3 size: 13 residues.

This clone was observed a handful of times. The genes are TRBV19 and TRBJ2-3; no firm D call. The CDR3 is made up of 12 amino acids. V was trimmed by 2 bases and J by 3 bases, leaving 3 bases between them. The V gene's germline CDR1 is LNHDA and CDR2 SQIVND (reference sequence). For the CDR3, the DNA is TGTGCCAGTAGTATAACGACAGATACGCAGTATTTT. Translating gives CASSITTDTQYF.

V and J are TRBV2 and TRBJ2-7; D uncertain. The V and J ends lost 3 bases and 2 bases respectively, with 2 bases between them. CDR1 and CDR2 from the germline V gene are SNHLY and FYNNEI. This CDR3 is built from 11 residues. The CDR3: CASSDPYEQYF. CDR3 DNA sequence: TGTGCCAGCAGTGACCCCTACGAGCAGTACTTC.

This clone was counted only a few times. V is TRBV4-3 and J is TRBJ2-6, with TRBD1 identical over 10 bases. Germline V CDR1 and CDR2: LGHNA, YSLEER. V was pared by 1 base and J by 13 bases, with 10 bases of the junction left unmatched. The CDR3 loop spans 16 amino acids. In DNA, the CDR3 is TGCGCCAGCAGCCAAGTTGACAGGGGGCAATTAGGTGTCCTGACTTTC. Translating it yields CASSQVDRGQLGVLTF.

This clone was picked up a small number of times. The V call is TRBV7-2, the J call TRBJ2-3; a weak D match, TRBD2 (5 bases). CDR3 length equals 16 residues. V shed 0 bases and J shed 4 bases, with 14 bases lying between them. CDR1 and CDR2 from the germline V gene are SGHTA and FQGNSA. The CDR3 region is CASSLAAGMYSDTQYF. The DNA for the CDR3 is TGTGCCAGCAGCTTAGCCGCCGGGATGTATTCAGATACGCAGTATTTT.